This T cell receptor (beta chain) stems from a study of control samples from healthy donors and cancer patients. V lost 3 bases and J 4 bases, leaving 10 bases between the germline ends. This CDR3 is 13 amino acids long. Germline V gene sequence: CDR1 DFQATT, CDR2 SNEGSKA (reference sequence). TCRdb's copy holds only in-frame clones and misses some; the assay was immunoSEQ multiplex PCR. Found here are roughly 14,000 clones, around three quarters of them singletons; the top ten hold approximately 17%. The sequencing input was formalin-fixed, paraffin-embedded tissue. The V and J genes are TRBV20-1 and TRBJ2-1; D might be TRBD1 (6 bases). The clonotype originates from a female donor with lung cancer. The CDR3 DNA reads TGCAGTGCTAGTGCAGGGGCTTACAATGAGCAGTTCTTC. It translates to CSASAGAYNEQFF.